The 21 T cell receptor beta chains in this list originate from one sample, sequenced in a study of blood T cell repertoires in COVID-19. Measured with immunoSEQ multiplex PCR; TCRdb has only the in-frame clones, and not every one. Seen here are roughly 100,000 clones, 84% observed once, and the top ten hold approximately 4.5%. The sequenced material came from peripheral blood. These receptors came from a human donor in a cohort sampled during active COVID-19.

V and J are TRBV4-1 and TRBJ1-3; D gene uncertain. CDR1 is MGHRA and CDR2 is YSYEKL in the germline V gene. With 0 bases removed from V and 0 bases from J, the gap between germline ends came to 9 bases. The CDR3 is 16 amino acids. DNA for the CDR3: TGCGCCAGCAGCCAAGAAAAGAGAAACTCTGGAAACACCATATATTTT. This translates into CASSQEKRNSGNTIYF.

The rearrangement links TRBV18 to TRBJ1-5; 8 positions agree with TRBD1. This CDR3 has 17 residues. The junction had 10 bases not matched to a gene; V was cut back by 6 bases and J by 0 bases. Germline-derived CDR1 and CDR2 are KGHSH and LQKENI. The CDR3 protein is CASSGTGPTYSNQPQHF. As DNA, the CDR3 is TGTGCCAGCTCCGGGACAGGACCTACGTATAGCAATCAGCCCCAGCATTTT.

This clone is a singleton in its sample. The chain is built from TRBV5-6 and TRBJ1-2, with 8 bases lining up with TRBD1. J gave up 4 bases and V 1 base, and 9 bases lay outside the gene matches. The length of the CDR3 is 16 residues. Germline V gives CDR1 SGHDT, CDR2 YYEEEE. CDR3 amino acids: CASSLPGQVGFYGYTF. DNA of the CDR3: TGTGCCAGCAGCTTGCCGGGACAGGTCGGATTCTATGGCTACACCTTC.

The V call is TRBV5-4, the J call TRBJ1-1; the D gene is possibly TRBD1 (5 bases). CDR3 length equals 15 residues. V lost 4 bases, J lost 1 base, and 14 bases lay in between. Germline CDR1 and CDR2: SGHNT and YYREEE (reference sequence). CDR3 DNA: TGTGCCAGCAGCCCACCGACAGTGGGGAACACTGAAGCTTTCTTT. Its translation: CASSPPTVGNTEAFF.

J is TRBJ1-3 and V is TRBV11-3, with unresolved D. Trimming took off 0 bases at V and 5 bases at J, with 11 bases between the two ends. The V gene's germline CDR1 is SGHNT and CDR2 YENEEA. The CDR3 runs to 15 residues. CDR3: CASSLDFGVRNTIYF. Written as DNA, the CDR3 is TGTGCCAGCAGCTTAGATTTCGGGGTTCGAAACACCATATATTTT.

The chain recombines TRBV9 with TRBJ2-3, with 9 nucleotides matching TRBD2. The junction had 7 bases not matched to a gene; V was cut back by 2 bases and J by 6 bases. This CDR3 is 15 amino acids long. CDR1 and CDR2 from the germline V gene are SGDLS and YYNGEE. CDR3: CASSVGGLAADTQYF. CDR3 in DNA: TGTGCCAGCAGCGTGGGGGGACTAGCCGCGGATACGCAGTATTTT.

The chain links TRBV3-1 (or the pseudogene TRBV3-2) to TRBJ1-2; 10 bases map to TRBD1. Losses at the gene ends were 4 bases for V and 4 bases for J; bases not matched to a gene: 6. Germline V CDR1 and CDR2: LGHDT, YNNKEL (reference sequence). The CDR3 has 15 amino acids. CDR3: CASSPGTGEVYGYTF. CDR3 sequence (DNA): TGTGCCAGCAGCCCTGGGACAGGGGAGGTCTATGGCTACACCTTC.

The rearrangement joins TRBV7-2 to TRBJ1-3; no clear D. V gave up 5 bases and J gave up 2 bases, with 22 bases separating them. The CDR3 has 18 amino acids. From germline, CDR1 is SGHTA and CDR2 FQGNSA. Here the CDR3 DNA reads TGTGCCAGCAGCCCAACGGGGTCATGGACCGCCGCTGGAAACACCATATATTTT. Amino acid sequence: CASSPTGSWTAAGNTIYF.

This chain joins TRBV5-6 and TRBJ2-1, with D possibly being TRBD2 (5 bases). Trimming removed 9 bases at V and 4 bases at J, with 17 bases between. CDR1 and CDR2 from the germline V gene are SGHDT and YYEEEE. The CDR3 runs 14 residues. This CDR3 is CATASRRGYNEQFF. In DNA, the CDR3 is TGTGCCACCGCGAGCCGACGAGGGTACAATGAGCAGTTCTTC.

The chain has TRBV9 and TRBJ1-2, with D unclear. The CDR3 loop spans 14 amino acids. Germline V gene lookup returns CDR1 SGDLS and CDR2 YYNGEE. V shed 4 bases and J shed 0 bases, with 10 bases lying between them. The DNA for the CDR3 is TGTGCCAGCAGCCGCCTCAACACTAACTATGGCTACACCTTC. This encodes CASSRLNTNYGYTF.

The chain combines TRBV6-5 with TRBJ1-6; 9 nucleotides align to TRBD1. CDR1 MNHEY and CDR2 SVGAGI come from the germline V gene. Trimming took 7 bases from V and 9 from J; bases not matched to a gene: 7. The CDR3 runs 14 residues. CDR3 DNA: TGTGCCAGCACCCGGGACAGGGTCAGTTCACCCCTCCACTTT. Encoded protein: CASTRDRVSSPLHF.

A few counts support this clone. The V gene is TRBV5-1, the J gene TRBJ1-3; 8 positions agree with TRBD1. The CDR3 is 17 residues long. V shed 0 bases and J 0 bases; nucleotides not matched to a gene: 5. Germline CDR1 SGHRS, CDR2 YFSETQ. CDR3 loop: CASSLGLQGVSGNTIYF. As DNA, the CDR3 is TGCGCCAGCAGCTTGGGACTACAGGGGGTCTCTGGAAACACCATATATTTT.

The chain recombines TRBV7-2 with TRBJ2-2; the match to TRBD2 covers 14 bases. The CDR3 length is 17 residues. V trimming: 11 bases; J trimming: 1 base; junction bases outside the gene matches: 9. Germline V gives CDR1 SGHTA, CDR2 FQGNSA. The CDR3 region has the DNA TGTGCCGGACAAGGACTAGCGGGGGGACTGAACACCGGGGAGCTGTTTTTT. Protein sequence: CAGQGLAGGLNTGELFF. Complete variable domain (other parts from reference TRBV7-2 and TRBJ2-2): GAGVSQSPSNKVTEKGKDVELRCDPISGHTALYWYRQSLGQGLEFLIYFQGNSAPDKSGLPSDRFSAERTGGSVSTLTIQRTQQEDSAVYLCAGQGLAGGLNTGELFFGEGSRLTVL.

V usage is TRBV6-5 and J usage is TRBJ2-3; TRBD2 matches at 8 bases. The CDR3 is 14 residues long. CDR1 is MNHEY and CDR2 is SVGAGI in the germline V gene. The V and J ends lost 0 bases and 5 bases, in that order; junction bases with no gene match: 1. CDR3 coding DNA: TGTGCCAGCAGTTACTCTGCGGGAGGAGATACGCAGTATTTT. Translation: CASSYSAGGDTQYF.

This clone was seen more than once but under ten times. The chain joins TRBV3-1 (or the pseudogene TRBV3-2) to TRBJ2-1, with D perhaps TRBD2 (6 bases). Germline V gives CDR1 LGHDT, CDR2 YNNKEL (reference sequence). Trimming shortened V by 0 bases and J by 10 bases, and 10 bases separated the two germline ends. The CDR3 contains 13 residues. The CDR3 DNA is TGTGCCAGCAGCCAAGAATTGGGGAGGGAGCAGTTCTTC. Residues: CASSQELGREQFF.

The genes are TRBV2 and TRBJ1-1; D gene unclear. Trimming removed 8 bases at V and 3 bases at J, with 4 bases between. The CDR3 runs 10 residues. CDR1 and CDR2 from the germline V gene are SNHLY and FYNNEI. The CDR3 DNA reads as TGTGCCAGCCGTTACACTGAAGCTTTCTTT. Translated, it gives CASRYTEAFF.

CDR3: CAVSGGAGQETQYF. DNA for the CDR3: TGTGCCGTAAGCGGGGGGGCCGGCCAAGAGACCCAGTACTTC. V usage is TRBV10-3 and J usage is TRBJ2-5; the match to TRBD2 covers 10 bases. V shed 11 bases and J 1 base; nucleotides not matched to a gene: 7. Germline V CDR1 and CDR2: ENHRY, SYGVKD. This CDR3 comprises 14 residues.

The chain uses TRBV7-2 and TRBJ2-2, with D perhaps TRBD1 (7 bases). In germline, CDR1 is SGHTA, CDR2 FQGNSA. CDR3 size: 16 residues. V lost 5 bases and J lost 0, with 13 bases in between. CDR3 DNA sequence: TGTGCCAGCAGCCTTGGAGGGGGCTCGAACACCGGGGAGCTGTTTTTT. It encodes CASSLGGGSNTGELFF.

The V call is TRBV9, the J call TRBJ1-2, with TRBD1 identical over 8 bases. In germline, CDR1 is SGDLS, CDR2 YYNGEE. The V and J ends lost 6 bases and 0 bases, in that order; junction bases with no gene match: 4. The CDR3 length is 14 residues. The CDR3 region has the DNA TGTGCCAGCACTACAGGGGGAGCTAACTATGGCTACACCTTC. Its protein product is CASTTGGANYGYTF.

The CDR3 nucleotides read TGTGCCAGCAGCTCGGACAGGTTCAGTAATGAAAAACTGTTTTTT. This sequence encodes CASSSDRFSNEKLFF. The chain uses TRBV7-9 and TRBJ1-4, with 7 bases that match TRBD1. The trim removed 4 bases at V and 4 bases at J, leaving 6 bases unmatched. CDR3 length equals 15 residues. Germline V lookup: CDR1 SEHNR, CDR2 FQNEAQ (reference sequence).

The CDR3, as DNA: TGCGCCAGCAGCTTAAACACAGGCGACGATACGCAGTATTTT. Residues: CASSLNTGDDTQYF. V and J are TRBV5-1 and TRBJ2-3, with D possibly matching TRBD1 (5 bases). From germline, CDR1 is SGHRS and CDR2 YFSETQ. There are 14 residues in the CDR3. V lost 2 bases to trimming and J lost 6 bases, with 13 bases between them.